Included here is one T cell receptor (beta chain) sequence, with context. This sample is drawn from a study of beta chain features in type 1 diabetes. The V end was cut by 6 bases, the J end by 2 bases, with 14 bases between. This CDR3 is built from 14 residues. The germline V gene encodes CDR1 SEHNR and CDR2 FQNEAQ (reference sequence). Expressed TCRB transcripts were sequenced because the isolated RNA had all been reverse transcribed beforehand. The data were produced by immunoSEQ multiplex PCR, yet TCRdb's version contains in-frame clones alone and is incomplete. The sample has about 200,000 clones, under 13% seen once.

The chain links TRBV7-9 to TRBJ2-7; D may be TRBD2 (6 bases). The source of this sequence is a man between 18 and 35 years old in good health. Sequencing used central memory CD4+ T cells from blood. Written as DNA, the CDR3 is TGTGCCAGCAGTCAGACTAGGGAACCCTACGAGCAGTACTTC. This translates into CASSQTREPYEQYF.